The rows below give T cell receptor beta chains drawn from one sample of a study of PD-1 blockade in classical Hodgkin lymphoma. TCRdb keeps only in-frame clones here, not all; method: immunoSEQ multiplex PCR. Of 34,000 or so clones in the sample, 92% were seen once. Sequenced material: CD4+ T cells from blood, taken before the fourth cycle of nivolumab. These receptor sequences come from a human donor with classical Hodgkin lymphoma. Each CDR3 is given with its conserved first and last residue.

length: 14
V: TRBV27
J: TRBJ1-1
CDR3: CASSLREGPWEAFF

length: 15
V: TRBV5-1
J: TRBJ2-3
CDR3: CASSPDTTSTDTQYF

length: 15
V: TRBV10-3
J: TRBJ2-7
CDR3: CAISETLAGAYEQYF

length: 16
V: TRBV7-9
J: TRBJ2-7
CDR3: CASSPKERTVGYEQYF

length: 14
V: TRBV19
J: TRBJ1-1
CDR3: CASSIMTGATEAFF

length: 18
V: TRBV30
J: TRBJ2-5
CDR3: CAWSVGTSGRALQETQYF

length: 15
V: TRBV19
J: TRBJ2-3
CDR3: CASSIGQPGGDTQYF

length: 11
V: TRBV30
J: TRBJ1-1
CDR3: CARSRGTEAFF

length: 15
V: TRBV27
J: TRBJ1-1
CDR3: CASSRLGQKNTEAFF

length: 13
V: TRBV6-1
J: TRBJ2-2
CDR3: CASRAGGTGELFF

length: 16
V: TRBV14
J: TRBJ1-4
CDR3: CASSRTRQGLNEKLFF

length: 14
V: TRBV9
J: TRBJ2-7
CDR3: CASSVGATGYEQYF

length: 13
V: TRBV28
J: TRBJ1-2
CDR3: CASRPGGQGTYTF

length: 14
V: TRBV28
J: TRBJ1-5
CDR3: CASPRGQGNKPQHF

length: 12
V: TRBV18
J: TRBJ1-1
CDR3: CASSLQGTEAFF

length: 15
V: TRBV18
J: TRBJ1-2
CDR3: CASSPGTGGGYGYTF

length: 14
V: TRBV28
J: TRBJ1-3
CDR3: CASSFSGNRNTIYF

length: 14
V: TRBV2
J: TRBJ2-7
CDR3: CASQTSFIAAEQYF

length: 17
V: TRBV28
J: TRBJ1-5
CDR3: CASKTRIGGWGNQPQHF

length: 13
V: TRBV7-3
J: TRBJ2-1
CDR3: CASSFDRLGEQFF

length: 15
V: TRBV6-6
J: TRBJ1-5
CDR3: CASRPDNVLNQPQHF

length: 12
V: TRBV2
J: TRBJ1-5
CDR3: CASSVELQPQHF

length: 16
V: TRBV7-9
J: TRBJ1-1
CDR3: CASSPAGTAVGTEAFF

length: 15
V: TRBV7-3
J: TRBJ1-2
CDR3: CASSLSGQSFYGYTF

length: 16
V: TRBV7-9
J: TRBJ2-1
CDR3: CASSLEILDAYNEQFF

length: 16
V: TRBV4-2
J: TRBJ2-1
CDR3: CASSQVGREPYNEQFF

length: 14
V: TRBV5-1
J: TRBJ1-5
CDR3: CASSSVPGDQPQHF

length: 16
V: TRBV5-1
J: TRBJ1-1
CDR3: CASSRGTGVQNTEAFF

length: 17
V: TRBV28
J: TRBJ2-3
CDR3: CASSPIQGTGSTDTQYF

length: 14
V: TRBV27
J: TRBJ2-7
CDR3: CASSWSSVTYEQYF

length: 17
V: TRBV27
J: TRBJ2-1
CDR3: CASRKDENRISYNEQFF

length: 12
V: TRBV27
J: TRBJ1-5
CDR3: CASRTLSQPQHF

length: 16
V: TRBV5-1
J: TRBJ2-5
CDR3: CASSLVAAGDVETQYF

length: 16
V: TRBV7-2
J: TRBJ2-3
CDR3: CASSLRGRMGTDTQYF

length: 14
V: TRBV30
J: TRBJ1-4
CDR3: CAWSPGTENEKLFF

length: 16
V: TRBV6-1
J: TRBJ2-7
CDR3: CASSEALHAVSYEQYF

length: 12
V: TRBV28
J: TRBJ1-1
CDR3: CASSLRMKDAFF

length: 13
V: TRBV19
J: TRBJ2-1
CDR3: CASSIASYNEQFF

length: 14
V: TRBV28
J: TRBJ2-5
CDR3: CASSLDRVVETQYF

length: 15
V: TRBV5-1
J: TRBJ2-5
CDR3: CASSLGREGRETQYF

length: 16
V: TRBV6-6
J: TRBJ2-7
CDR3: CASSYSVKPGGSEQYF

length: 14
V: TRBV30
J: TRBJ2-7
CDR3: CAWGGSLAGGEQYF

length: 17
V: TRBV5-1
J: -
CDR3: CASSLGGGTPTFYEQYF

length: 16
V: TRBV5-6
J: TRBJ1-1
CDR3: CASSLVPGPMNTEAFF

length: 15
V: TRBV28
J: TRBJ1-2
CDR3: CASSFSARTRQGYTF

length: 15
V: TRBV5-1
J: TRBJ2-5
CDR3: CASSFGGFSQETQYF

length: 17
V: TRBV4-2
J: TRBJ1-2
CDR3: CASSLKVATGTNYGYTF

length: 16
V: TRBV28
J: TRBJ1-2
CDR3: CASSSRGARVSLGYTF

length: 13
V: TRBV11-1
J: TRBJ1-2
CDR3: CASSFRRDFGYTF

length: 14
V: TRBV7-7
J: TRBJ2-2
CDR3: CASSLSLNTGELFF

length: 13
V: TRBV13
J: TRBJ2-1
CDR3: CASSLVGRGEQFF

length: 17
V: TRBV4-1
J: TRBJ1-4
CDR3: CASSLPVLTGRGEKLFF

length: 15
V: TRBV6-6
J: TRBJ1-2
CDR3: CASIPGQTRTAGYTF

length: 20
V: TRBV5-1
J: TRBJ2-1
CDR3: CASSAAGTGGGGVRSNEQFF

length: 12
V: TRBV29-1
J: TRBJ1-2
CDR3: CSVGVPNYGYTF

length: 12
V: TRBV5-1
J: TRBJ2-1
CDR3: CASSRDRGEQFF

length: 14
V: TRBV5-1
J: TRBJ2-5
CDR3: CASSLYDQRETQYF